This paragraph reports one TCR beta chain. The data are from a study of T cell changes during pregnancy in multiple sclerosis. The protocol was immunoSEQ multiplex PCR, while the TCRdb copy is restricted to in-frame clones and leaves out a portion. The sample gives over 20,000 clones, about 88% of which show up once; 7% to 8% is in the top ten. The germline V gene encodes CDR1 MNHEY and CDR2 SMNVEV (reference sequence). The length of the CDR3 is 12 residues. The germline V and J ends were trimmed by 5 bases and 5 bases, with 8 bases remaining between them. Here the sequenced sample was CD8+ T cells from peripheral blood mononuclear cells, taken after pregnancy. This sequence was found in a female donor with multiple sclerosis, enrolled in a pregnancy study. This chain uses TRBV27 with TRBJ2-3; the D gene is possibly TRBD2 (6 bases). DNA of the CDR3: TGTGCCAGCAGTCCGCGGGGAGATACGCAGTATTTT. It specifies CASSPRGDTQYF.